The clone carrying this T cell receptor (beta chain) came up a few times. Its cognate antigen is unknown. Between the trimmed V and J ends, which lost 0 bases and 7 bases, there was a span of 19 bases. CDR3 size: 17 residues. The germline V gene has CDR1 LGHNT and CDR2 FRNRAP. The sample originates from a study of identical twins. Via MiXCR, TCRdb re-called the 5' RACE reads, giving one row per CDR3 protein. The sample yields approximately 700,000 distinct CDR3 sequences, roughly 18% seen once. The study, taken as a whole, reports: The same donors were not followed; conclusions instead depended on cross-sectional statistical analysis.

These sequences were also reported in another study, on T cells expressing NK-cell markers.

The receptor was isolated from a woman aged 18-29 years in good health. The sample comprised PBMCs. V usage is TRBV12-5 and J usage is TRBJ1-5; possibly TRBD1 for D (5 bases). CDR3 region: CASGLVRGQGREQPQHF. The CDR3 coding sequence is TGTGCTAGTGGTTTGGTACGTGGGCAGGGAAGGGAACAGCCCCAGCATTTT.